This entry lists 15 T cell receptor beta chains sequenced from one sample in a study of shared clonotypes between healthy human individuals. Produced via immunoSEQ multiplex PCR; TCRdb's table is partial and in-frame only. The table records more than 2 million clones, approximately 94% of them present only once. The specimen was naive CD4+ T cells sorted from blood. Subset denoted: CD45RA+ positively selected. The source of these receptors is a man between 18 and 29 years old in good health.

V usage is TRBV30 and J usage is TRBJ2-3; tentative D call: TRBD2 (6 bases). V was cut by 7 bases and J by 4 bases, with 12 bases left in between. The V gene's germline CDR1 is GTSNPN and CDR2 SVGIG (reference sequence). The CDR3 is made up of 12 amino acids. This CDR3 is CAYGSNSDTQYF. The CDR3 DNA sequence: TGTGCCTACGGGAGTAACTCAGATACGCAGTATTTT. Full variable domain (outside the CDR3, taken from reference TRBV30 and TRBJ2-3): SQTIHQWPATLVQPVGSPLSLECTVEGTSNPNLYWYRQAAGRGLQLLFYSVGIGQISSEVPQNLSASRPQDRQFILSSKKLLLSDSGFYLCAYGSNSDTQYFGPGTRLTVL.

CDR3 amino acids: CASSDGGALKSGELFF. CDR3 in DNA: TGTGCCAGCAGTGATGGAGGGGCCCTAAAGTCCGGGGAGCTGTTTTTT. The chain employs TRBV2 and TRBJ2-2; possibly TRBD2 for D (6 bases). Per germline, CDR1 SNHLY and CDR2 FYNNEI. The CDR3 loop spans 16 amino acids. V gave up 3 bases and J gave up 6 bases, with 17 bases separating them.

This chain uses TRBV5-8 with TRBJ1-5; D is perhaps TRBD1 (5 bases). The CDR3 is 14 amino acids. Per germline, CDR1 SGHTS and CDR2 YDEGEE. V lost 2 bases and J lost 6, with 12 bases in between. CDR3 residues: CASSFGDGGQPQHF. In DNA form, the CDR3 reads TGTGCCAGCAGCTTTGGGGACGGTGGTCAGCCCCAGCATTTT.

In the case of this clone: Additional DNA sequences in this sample encode the identical CDR3. The chain couples TRBV30 to TRBJ1-5; maybe TRBD1 (5 bases). Germline V CDR1 and CDR2: GTSNPN, SVGIG (reference sequence). This CDR3 has 16 residues. V was clipped by 2 bases and J by 0 bases, with 14 bases between them. The CDR3 loop is CAWSTGELFSNQPQHF. The DNA for the CDR3 is TGTGCCTGGAGTACGGGGGAACTTTTTAGCAATCAGCCCCAGCATTTT.

V gene TRBV12-5 combines with J gene TRBJ2-5; 7 bases map to TRBD1. Trimming took 1 base from V and 4 from J; bases not matched to a gene: 3. CDR1 is LGHNT, CDR2 FRNRAP, per germline. The CDR3 consists of 14 residues. CDR3 sequence (DNA): TGTGCTAGTGGTTTGGGAGACAGGGTAGAGACCCAGTACTTC. This gives the protein CASGLGDRVETQYF.

The chain is built from TRBV28 and TRBJ2-6, with D unclear. The CDR3 contains 12 residues. The V gene's germline CDR1 is MDHEN and CDR2 SYDVKM. The ends were cut back, 8 bases at V and 2 bases at J, with 4 bases in the middle. This CDR3 reads CASYTGANVLTF. As DNA, the CDR3 is TGTGCCAGCTATACTGGGGCCAACGTCCTGACTTTC.

The J gene is TRBJ1-2, the V gene TRBV18, with 7 bases aligning to TRBD1. J gave up 8 bases and V 1 base, and 4 bases lay outside the gene matches. CDR1 is KGHSH and CDR2 is LQKENI in the germline V gene. There are 13 residues in the CDR3. DNA of the CDR3: TGTGCCAGCTCACCACAGGGGGCCGAAGGCTACACCTTC. It is translated as CASSPQGAEGYTF.

The rearrangement uses TRBV5-1 and TRBJ2-7; 7 bases match TRBD2. The germline V gene has CDR1 SGHRS and CDR2 YFSETQ. The CDR3 sequence is 14 residues long. The trim removed 6 bases at V and 7 bases at J, leaving 13 bases unmatched. DNA of the CDR3: TGCGCCAGCAAATCCGGGACTACGTTCCAGGAGCAGTACTTC. Amino acid sequence: CASKSGTTFQEQYF.

This clone was detected once. The CDR3 is CASSLGGQTGVTEAFF. DNA for the CDR3: TGTGCCAGCAGCTTGGGGGGCCAAACAGGAGTCACTGAAGCTTTCTTT. The J gene is TRBJ1-1, the V gene TRBV5-6; possibly TRBD1 for D (5 bases). This CDR3 comprises 16 residues. Trimming took off 0 bases at V and 4 bases at J, with 16 bases between the two ends. Germline V lookup: CDR1 SGHDT, CDR2 YYEEEE.

The V and J genes are TRBV21-1 and TRBJ1-6; the table gives TRBD1 as D, unverified against the DNA. TRBV21-1 is described as a pseudogene. The CDR3 extends over 15 amino acids. CDR3 residues: CASSKPDRGGSPLHF. CDR3 sequence (DNA): TGTGCCAGCAGCAAGCCGGACAGGGGGGGTTCACCCCTCCACTTT.

The gene calls are TRBV6-6 and TRBJ1-6, with TRBD1 matching 7 bases. Germline loops: CDR1 MNHNY, CDR2 SVGAGI (reference sequence). This CDR3 comprises 15 residues. The J segment lost 6 bases and the V segment lost 5 bases, leaving 7 bases of the junction unmatched. The CDR3 DNA sequence: TGTGCCAGCAGTACTTCCGGGACAGCTAATTCACCCCTCCACTTT. This sequence encodes CASSTSGTANSPLHF.

This chain uses TRBV19 with TRBJ2-7, with TRBD2 matching 7 bases. The CDR3 contains 13 residues. CDR1 is LNHDA, CDR2 SQIVND, per germline (reference sequence). The trim removed 3 bases at V and 4 bases at J, leaving 3 bases unmatched. The CDR3 reads CASSMAGGYEQYF. The DNA for the CDR3 is TGTGCCAGTAGTATGGCCGGGGGGTACGAGCAGTACTTC.

The chain employs TRBV10-3 and TRBJ2-3; no clear D. V shed 2 bases and J shed 3 bases, with 9 bases lying between them. This CDR3 has 14 amino acids. Germline CDR1 and CDR2: ENHRY and SYGVKD. This chain's CDR3 is CAISETLGTDTQYF. In DNA form, the CDR3 reads TGTGCCATCAGTGAGACTCTCGGGACAGATACGCAGTATTTT.

The rearrangement joins TRBV5-1 to TRBJ1-1; TRBD1 agrees at 9 bases. This CDR3 spans 14 amino acids. The germline V gene has CDR1 SGHRS and CDR2 YFSETQ. With 3 bases clipped from V and 4 bases from J, the junction kept 4 bases outside the gene matches. For the CDR3, the DNA is TGCGCCAGCAGCTCTCCGGGACAGGGCACTGAAGCTTTCTTT. This codes for CASSSPGQGTEAFF.

The CDR3 DNA is TGTGCCAGCAGCTCGAACCGGGACGGCCCTTACGAGCAGTACTTC. Amino acid sequence: CASSSNRDGPYEQYF. The genes are TRBV7-2 and TRBJ2-7, with D perhaps given as TRBD1 or TRBD2 (5 bases each). The CDR3 length is 15 residues. Trimming left V 4 bases short and J 4 bases short, with 17 bases between. Per the germline V gene, CDR1 is SGHTA and CDR2 is FQGNSA.